What follows are 5 T cell receptor beta chains derived from one specimen sequenced in a study of T cell repertoires in cytomegalovirus infection. TCRdb analysed the reads with MiXCR anew, one entry per CDR3 protein. The sample shows fewer than 350,000 distinct CDR3 sequences, roughly 9.5% of them seen only once. Sequencing used PBMCs. These TCRs come from a human donor in good health (CMV status not recorded). Some clones in this sample may be carry-over from other donors' samples.

This chain joins TRBV6-6 and TRBJ1-4; TRBD1 aligns across 10 bases. The CDR3 is made up of 14 amino acids. V dropped 5 bases and J dropped 9; count of bases not matched to a gene: 6. CDR1 MNHNY and CDR2 SVGAGI come from the germline V gene (reference sequence). The CDR3 sequence is CASSVPGQGKKLFF. CDR3 nucleotides: TGTGCCAGCAGTGTGCCGGGACAGGGGAAAAAACTGTTTTTT.

This clonotype occurred many times. The rearrangement uses TRBV7-2 and TRBJ2-1; D remains unclear. The CDR3 loop spans 11 amino acids. Germline V gene lookup returns CDR1 SGHTA and CDR2 FQGNSA. V gave up 3 bases and J gave up 8 bases, with 5 bases separating them. The CDR3, as DNA: TGTGCCAGCAGCTTTTCCGATGAGCAGTTCTTC. This gives the protein CASSFSDEQFF. Looking up the rest from reference TRBV7-2 and TRBJ2-1 gives the full variable domain: GAGVSQSPSNKVTEKGKDVELRCDPISGHTALYWYRQSLGQGLEFLIYFQGNSAPDKSGLPSDRFSAERTGGSVSTLTIQRTQQEDSAVYLCASSFSDEQFFGPGTRLTVL.

This clonotype was counted between two and nine times. V and J are TRBV27 and TRBJ1-2; possibly TRBD1 for D (5 bases). The length of the CDR3 is 19 residues. Trimming cost V 8 bases and J 8 bases, with 36 bases left between them. Germline CDR1 MNHEY, CDR2 SMNVEV (reference sequence). DNA of the CDR3: TGTGCCAGCTCAGGCCACAAACATGCAGGGTCGTTGGGAAAAGGAGGCTACACCTTC. Translation gives CASSGHKHAGSLGKGGYTF.

There are a few counts of this clonotype. In nucleotides, the CDR3 is TGTGCCAGCAGCTTGGGACTTCGAGAAAAACTGTTTTTT. It specifies CASSLGLREKLFF. The chain links TRBV7-2 to TRBJ1-4; a weak D match, TRBD1 (5 bases). Germline V lookup: CDR1 SGHTA, CDR2 FQGNSA. V lost 3 bases to trimming and J lost 8 bases, with 10 bases between them. The CDR3 totals 13 residues.

Note on this clonotype: A read error may explain this, as a much larger clone is one base away. The V gene is TRBV7-2, the J gene TRBJ2-1, with D tentatively TRBD2 (6 bases). The CDR3 spans 17 residues. In germline, CDR1 is SGHTA, CDR2 FQGNSA. CDR3 sequence (DNA): TGTGCCAGCAGCTTAGGGGGGACTTCCCGTGGCTACAATGAGCGGTTCTTC. This sequence encodes CASSLGGTSRGYNERFF.